This entry lists 31 T cell receptor beta chains sequenced from one sample in a study of technical replicates of blood from several donors. Assay used: immunoSEQ multiplex PCR; TCRdb lists only in-frame clones, some missing. Of 74,000 or so clones listed, about nine tenths were seen once; the top ten hold approximately 0.3%. The material sequenced was T cells isolated from PBMCs. These receptors were collected from a human donor in good health.

The chain carries TRBV13 and TRBJ2-5; 9 positions agree with TRBD2. The CDR3 covers 14 residues. The germline gives CDR1 PRHDT, CDR2 FYEKMQ (reference sequence). V lost 6 bases to trimming and J lost 0 bases; unmatched junction nucleotides: 2. The CDR3 reads CASSRLADQETQYF. CDR3 DNA: TGTGCCAGCAGTCGACTAGCGGACCAAGAGACCCAGTACTTC. The full variable domain, rest sourced from reference TRBV13 and TRBJ2-5, is AAGVIQSPRHLIKEKRETATLKCYPIPRHDTVYWYQQGPGQDPQFLISFYEKMQSDKGSIPDRFSAQQFSDYHSELNMSSLELGDSALYFCASSRLADQETQYFGPGTRLLVL.

The CDR3 is CAISELQGIDGYTF. The CDR3 DNA sequence: TGTGCCATCAGTGAGTTACAGGGGATTGATGGCTACACCTTC. This chain connects TRBV10-3 to TRBJ1-2, with 7 positions matching TRBD1. The CDR3 covers 14 residues. The J segment lost 6 bases and the V segment lost 1 base, leaving 5 bases of the junction unmatched. Per germline, CDR1 ENHRY and CDR2 SYGVKD.

The chain links TRBV4-1 to TRBJ2-3; TRBD2 aligns across 8 bases. V lost 5 bases and J lost 6; bases outside the gene matches: 19. CDR3 length: 18 amino acids. Germline V gene sequence: CDR1 MGHRA, CDR2 YSYEKL. The CDR3 nucleotides read TGCGCCAGCAGCTACCTCGGGGCGGGGGGTGCCGACATGGATACGCAGTATTTT. It translates to CASSYLGAGGADMDTQYF.

V and J are TRBV9 and TRBJ1-2, with D possibly being TRBD1 (5 bases). The CDR3 is 11 residues long. Germline V gene lookup returns CDR1 SGDLS and CDR2 YYNGEE. V was cut by 5 bases and J by 8 bases, with 10 bases left in between. CDR3 residues: CASRGQWGYTF. DNA of the CDR3: TGTGCCAGCAGGGGGCAGTGGGGCTACACCTTC.

J is TRBJ2-3 and V is TRBV6-5; TRBD1 is a possible D gene (6 bases). Germline V lookup: CDR1 MNHEY, CDR2 SVGAGI. Trimming pared 8 bases from V and 2 bases from J, leaving 14 bases between. The CDR3 consists of 14 residues. In DNA, the CDR3 is TGTGCCAGCGCCCGGACAGATAACACAGATACGCAGTATTTT. As protein: CASARTDNTDTQYF.

V usage is TRBV5-1 and J usage is TRBJ1-4; D is perhaps TRBD1 (5 bases). From germline, CDR1 is SGHRS and CDR2 YFSETQ. The CDR3 covers 14 residues. V dropped 5 bases and J dropped 10 bases, with 18 bases sitting between them. CDR3 nucleotide sequence: TGCGCCAGCAGGCGCGGCGAGGACATAGGAAAACTGTTTTTT. It is translated as CASRRGEDIGKLFF.

J is TRBJ1-4 and V is TRBV19; 7 nucleotides line up with TRBD1. CDR3 size: 14 residues. The germline V gene has CDR1 LNHDA and CDR2 SQIVND (reference sequence). V gave up 7 bases and J gave up 8 bases; unmatched junction bases: 10. The CDR3 bases are TGTGCCAGTAAAAGGGACAGAGGTCGGGAAAAACTGTTTTTT. Protein: CASKRDRGREKLFF. The entire variable domain, with the rest obtained from reference TRBV19 and TRBJ1-4, is as follows: DGGITQSPKYLFRKEGQNVTLSCEQNLNHDAMYWYRQDPGQGLRLIYYSQIVNDFQKGDIAEGYSVSREKKESFPLTVTSAQKNPTAFYLCASKRDRGREKLFFGSGTQLSVL.

This rearrangement joins TRBV4-1 to TRBJ1-4, with D possibly TRBD1 on 5 matching bases. CDR3 length: 16 amino acids. The V and J ends lost 1 base and 7 bases respectively, with 16 bases between them. Per germline, CDR1 MGHRA and CDR2 YSYEKL. DNA of the CDR3: TGCGCCAGCAGCCAAGGTTTGACAGTGGTAGTTGAAAAACTGTTTTTT. Translating gives CASSQGLTVVVEKLFF.

J is TRBJ2-2 and V is TRBV6-5; tentative D call: TRBD2 (6 bases). CDR3 length: 14 amino acids. V was pared by 2 bases and J by 4 bases, with 8 bases between. Germline assignment: CDR1 MNHEY and CDR2 SVGAGI. CDR3 protein: CASSYRRGTGELFF. CDR3 bases: TGTGCCAGCAGTTACCGGCGGGGCACCGGGGAGCTGTTTTTT.

This clone was seen a single time. The chain links TRBV2 to TRBJ2-3, with TRBD1 matching over 8 bases. CDR1 and CDR2 from the germline V gene are SNHLY and FYNNEI. Losses at the gene ends were 4 bases for V and 6 bases for J; bases not matched to a gene: 6. There are 14 residues in the CDR3. The CDR3 sequence is CASSVGTGGDTQYF. In DNA, the CDR3 is TGTGCCAGCAGTGTAGGGACAGGCGGCGATACGCAGTATTTT.

This clone was recorded only once. This sequence joins TRBV6-5 and TRBJ2-7, with a tentative D call TRBD2 (5 bases). Trimming stripped 4 bases from V and 5 bases from J, with 18 bases between. Germline CDR1 is MNHEY and CDR2 is SVGAGI. CDR3 length: 15 amino acids. Written as DNA, the CDR3 is TGTGCCAGCAGTTCCTGGACCGTTTCCGGGGACGAGCAGTACTTC. The encoded protein is CASSSWTVSGDEQYF.

This chain joins TRBV27 and TRBJ1-1; 8 bases align to TRBD1. Germline V lookup: CDR1 MNHEY, CDR2 SMNVEV (reference sequence). This CDR3 contains 14 residues. Unmatched junction bases numbered 7, after V lost 5 bases and J lost 5 bases. CDR3 bases: TGTGCCAGCAGTGCGGGACAGGTTTTAACTGAAGCTTTCTTT. It translates to CASSAGQVLTEAFF.

The rearrangement joins TRBV21-1 to TRBJ1-5; the table's TRBD1 call for D was not verified on the DNA. TRBV21-1 is a pseudogene locus. This CDR3 comprises 22 residues. The chain's CDR3 is CASSQVKGGQGKNGDSNQPQHF. CDR3 nucleotide sequence: TGTGCCAGCAGTCAAGTAAAGGGGGGACAGGGGAAGAATGGGGATAGCAATCAGCCCCAGCATTTT.

The J gene is TRBJ2-3, the V gene TRBV5-1, with D possibly matching TRBD1 (6 bases). The CDR3 has 14 residues. Trimming removed 7 bases at V and 3 bases at J, with 15 bases between. Germline loops: CDR1 SGHRS, CDR2 YFSETQ. This CDR3 is CASLTQGGTDTQYF. In DNA, the CDR3 is TGCGCCAGCCTAACACAGGGTGGGACAGATACGCAGTATTTT.

This chain uses TRBV4-2 with TRBJ2-5; TRBD2 matches 8 bases. After removal of 4 bases from V and 0 bases from J, the junction contained 7 bases not matched to a gene. Germline CDR1 is LGHNA and CDR2 is YNFKEQ. The CDR3 has 16 residues. The CDR3 bases are TGTGCCAGCAGCCCGAAAACACTAGCGGACCAAGAGACCCAGTACTTC. The encoded protein is CASSPKTLADQETQYF.

V is TRBV29-1 and J is TRBJ1-3, with D unclear. The V gene lost 4 bases and the J gene lost 0 bases, with 13 bases spanning the gap. Germline V gene data show CDR1 as SQVTM and CDR2 as ANQGSEA. The CDR3 spans 15 residues. The CDR3 sequence: CSVGYGSSSGNTIYF. The DNA for the CDR3 is TGCAGCGTTGGTTACGGTTCGAGCTCTGGAAACACCATATATTTT. The full variable domain, its missing parts supplied by reference TRBV29-1 and TRBJ1-3, is SAVISQKPSRDICQRGTSLTIQCQVDSQVTMMFWYRQQPGQSLTLIATANQGSEATYESGFVIDKFPISRPNLTFSTLTVSNMSPEDSSIYLCSVGYGSSSGNTIYFGEGSWLTVV.

Only one count was recorded for this clone. The chain couples TRBV28 to TRBJ2-1; 8 bases agree with TRBD2. Germline V gene lookup returns CDR1 MDHEN and CDR2 SYDVKM. V lost 7 bases to trimming and J lost 3 bases; unmatched junction nucleotides: 5. CDR3 length: 14 amino acids. CDR3 region: CASTHSGVYNEQFF. The CDR3, as DNA: TGTGCCAGCACTCATAGCGGGGTCTACAATGAGCAGTTCTTC.

V and J are TRBV6-5 and TRBJ1-2; no reliable D call. The CDR3 runs to 13 residues. Per germline, CDR1 MNHEY and CDR2 SVGAGI. The V end was cut by 1 base, the J end by 8 bases, with 11 bases between. CDR3 loop: CASSYFAEDGYTF. The CDR3 DNA follows: TGTGCCAGCAGTTACTTCGCGGAGGACGGCTACACCTTC.

V is TRBV27 and J is TRBJ1-1, with 9 bases aligning to TRBD1. Germline V gives CDR1 MNHEY, CDR2 SMNVEV (reference sequence). The CDR3 sequence is 18 residues long. With 2 bases clipped from V and 3 bases from J, the junction kept 13 bases outside the gene matches. The CDR3 nucleotides read TGTGCCAGCAGTTTAAGGATGGCGACAGGGGGTCGTGACACTGAAGCTTTCTTT. This sequence encodes CASSLRMATGGRDTEAFF.

The rearrangement joins TRBV5-4 to TRBJ1-3; D may be TRBD1 (6 bases). The germline CDR1 and CDR2 sequences are SGHNT and YYREEE (reference sequence). Trimming pared 0 bases from V and 4 bases from J, leaving 11 bases between. The CDR3 has 15 residues. The CDR3 protein is CASSLAGGHGNTIYF. For the CDR3, the DNA is TGTGCCAGCAGCTTGGCCGGGGGGCACGGAAACACCATATATTTT.

The rearrangement uses TRBV7-9 and TRBJ2-7, with 7 positions matching TRBD2. This CDR3 region has 16 residues. Unmatched junction bases numbered 8, after V lost 0 bases and J lost 3 bases. Per germline, CDR1 SEHNR and CDR2 FQNEAQ (reference sequence). CDR3 loop: CASSLALRGEFYEQYF. The CDR3 region has the DNA TGTGCCAGCAGCTTAGCGCTCCGGGGGGAGTTCTACGAGCAGTACTTC.

CDR3 bases: TGCGCCAGCAGGCGACAGGGGGCCGACGAGCAGTACTTC. This gives the protein CASRRQGADEQYF. The chain has TRBV5-1 and TRBJ2-7, with TRBD1 identical over 10 bases. The CDR3 totals 13 residues. The J segment lost 5 bases and the V segment lost 5 bases, leaving 4 bases of the junction unmatched. Germline values: CDR1 SGHRS, CDR2 YFSETQ.

The chain has TRBV11-2 and TRBJ1-1; D is unresolved. The CDR3 loop spans 15 amino acids. Germline V gives CDR1 SGHAT, CDR2 FQNNGV. The V gene lost 1 base and the J gene lost 2 bases, with 11 bases spanning the gap. CDR3 amino acids: CASSLVLAPNTEAFF. The CDR3 DNA sequence: TGTGCCAGCAGCTTAGTTTTGGCACCTAACACTGAAGCTTTCTTT.

This sequence joins TRBV28 and TRBJ2-1, with a possible D match to TRBD2 (5 bases). This CDR3 spans 16 amino acids. Trimming took 6 bases from V and 0 from J, leaving 15 bases between them. Germline assignment: CDR1 MDHEN and CDR2 SYDVKM. CDR3 sequence: CASRNGLQSSYNEQFF. The CDR3 region has the DNA TGTGCCAGCAGAAATGGACTGCAGAGCTCCTACAATGAGCAGTTCTTC.

This chain connects TRBV18 to TRBJ2-1; 7 nucleotides line up with TRBD2. In germline, CDR1 is KGHSH, CDR2 LQKENI. This CDR3 has 14 residues. V lost 4 bases to trimming and J lost 2 bases; unmatched junction nucleotides: 2. The CDR3 loop is CASSLREAYNEQFF. Written as DNA, the CDR3 is TGTGCCAGCTCACTTCGGGAGGCCTACAATGAGCAGTTCTTC.

This chain connects TRBV11-3 to TRBJ2-2, with TRBD2 matching 16 bases. Trimming removed 3 bases from V and 1 base from J; junction bases left unmatched: 8. This CDR3 contains 20 residues. Looked up from germline, CDR1 is SGHNT and CDR2 is YENEEA. In DNA form, the CDR3 reads TGTGCCAGCAGCTTTTACCCGGGACTAGCGGGGGGGCTGAACACCGGGGAGCTGTTTTTT. This sequence encodes CASSFYPGLAGGLNTGELFF.

This clone was counted a single time. This sequence joins TRBV4-2 and TRBJ2-7; possibly TRBD1 for D (6 bases). The CDR3 has 14 residues. Trimming pared 8 bases from V and 2 bases from J, leaving 16 bases between. CDR1 LGHNA and CDR2 YNFKEQ come from the germline V gene. CDR3 nucleotides: TGTGCCAGCTCCCCGTCGGGACAACCCTACGAGCAGTACTTC. Amino acids: CASSPSGQPYEQYF.

The V call is TRBV4-2, the J call TRBJ2-1; D may be TRBD2 (6 bases). The V gene's germline CDR1 is LGHNA and CDR2 YNFKEQ. Trimming took 4 bases from V and 4 from J, leaving 14 bases between them. The CDR3 covers 15 residues. The CDR3 reads CASSPKSGGYNEQFF. Written as DNA, the CDR3 is TGTGCCAGCAGCCCGAAGAGTGGAGGGTACAATGAGCAGTTCTTC.

The chain combines TRBV19 with TRBJ2-5, with 14 bases identical to TRBD2. Germline CDR1 reads LNHDA; CDR2 reads SQIVND (reference sequence). This CDR3 region has 16 residues. The ends lost 4 bases at V and 5 bases at J; junction bases unmatched: 6. The CDR3 DNA follows: TGTGCCAGTAGTACGGGACTAGCGGGAGCGCGCGAGACCCAGTACTTC. Encoded protein: CASSTGLAGARETQYF.

The rearrangement uses TRBV7-2 and TRBJ2-7; 9 nucleotides line up with TRBD1. Germline V gene sequence: CDR1 SGHTA, CDR2 FQGNSA. CDR3 size: 18 residues. V was pared by 5 bases and J by 1 base, with 15 bases of the junction left unmatched. This chain's CDR3 is CASSKKIVGTGTSYEQYF. The CDR3 DNA is TGTGCCAGCAGCAAAAAGATAGTGGGGACAGGGACATCCTACGAGCAGTACTTC.

V and J are TRBV13 and TRBJ2-2; D gene uncertain. The V and J ends lost 1 base and 6 bases respectively, with 12 bases between them. CDR1 and CDR2 (germline): PRHDT, FYEKMQ (reference sequence). This CDR3 is 15 amino acids long. In DNA, the CDR3 is TGTGCCAGCAGCTTAGACTTCGGTGTTCCCGGGGAGCTGTTTTTT. This sequence encodes CASSLDFGVPGELFF. Drawing the rest from reference TRBV13 and TRBJ2-2, the complete variable domain is AAGVIQSPRHLIKEKRETATLKCYPIPRHDTVYWYQQGPGQDPQFLISFYEKMQSDKGSIPDRFSAQQFSDYHSELNMSSLELGDSALYFCASSLDFGVPGELFFGEGSRLTVL.